These T cell receptor beta chains were read from a single sample in a study of cytomegalovirus exposure and HLA in healthy donors. Sequencing used immunoSEQ multiplex PCR; TCRdb keeps in-frame clones, though not all of them. The repertoire consists of approximately 190,000 clones, with about 90% occurring once and the leading ten covering roughly 0.98%. Sequencing input: PBMCs. These receptors originate from a boy between 2 and 10 years old in good health and CMV-seronegative. Both conserved end residues are part of each CDR3. D genes are given only for firm matches. Not every row has a clone size; where given, it reads once, few, many or a size class.

CDR3 DNA: TGTGCCAGCAGCGTGACAGGGGACGGAAACACCATATATTTT
CDR3 protein: CASSVTGDGNTIYF
J gene: TRBJ1-3
D gene: TRBD1
V gene: TRBV9
clone size: NA

CDR3 DNA: TGCGCCAGCAGTAGGTCGGGGGCTAATGAAAAACTGTTTTTT
CDR3 protein: CASSRSGANEKLFF
J gene: TRBJ1-4
D gene: NA
V gene: TRBV5-1
clone size: few

CDR3 DNA: TGTGCCAGTAGTATACCAGGGAACACTGAAGCTTTCTTT
CDR3 protein: CASSIPGNTEAFF
J gene: TRBJ1-1
D gene: NA
V gene: TRBV19
clone size: NA

CDR3 DNA: TGTGCCAGCAGCTTAGATAGCTCCTACGAGCAGTACTTC
CDR3 protein: CASSLDSSYEQYF
J gene: TRBJ2-7
D gene: NA
V gene: TRBV7-8
clone size: NA

CDR3 DNA: TGTGCCAGCAGTCGGGGGGAGAACACCGGGGAGCTGTTTTTT
CDR3 protein: CASSRGENTGELFF
J gene: TRBJ2-2
D gene: TRBD2
V gene: TRBV9
clone size: NA

CDR3 DNA: TGTGCCATCAGTGAGTCCCTCGGGACAGGGGTCACAGATACGCAGTATTTT
CDR3 protein: CAISESLGTGVTDTQYF
J gene: TRBJ2-3
D gene: TRBD1
V gene: TRBV10-3
clone size: NA

CDR3 DNA: TGTGCCAGCAGTTTATCTAGAGGGAGATACAATGAGCAGTTCTTC
CDR3 protein: CASSLSRGRYNEQFF
J gene: TRBJ2-1
D gene: NA
V gene: TRBV27
clone size: NA

CDR3 DNA: TGTGCCAGCAGAACCCCCCCCCTTGCGAGCTACACCTTC
CDR3 protein: CASRTPPLASYTF
J gene: TRBJ1-2
D gene: NA
V gene: TRBV28
clone size: NA

CDR3 DNA: TGTGCCAGCAGTTCCACCAATTCAGGCGATACGCAGTATTTT
CDR3 protein: CASSSTNSGDTQYF
J gene: TRBJ2-3
D gene: NA
V gene: TRBV28
clone size: NA

CDR3 DNA: TGTGCCAGCAGGGCGACTAGCGCTTCCTACGAGCAGTACTTC
CDR3 protein: CASRATSASYEQYF
J gene: TRBJ2-7
D gene: TRBD2
V gene: TRBV6-1
clone size: NA

CDR3 DNA: TGTGCCAGCAGTGCAGCCAGGGCGCCGTACGAGCAGTACTTC
CDR3 protein: CASSAARAPYEQYF
J gene: TRBJ2-7
D gene: NA
V gene: TRBV6-1
clone size: few

CDR3 DNA: TGTGCCAGCAGTCAGACGGGCTACGAGCAGTACTTC
CDR3 protein: CASSQTGYEQYF
J gene: TRBJ2-7
D gene: NA
V gene: TRBV7-2
clone size: NA

CDR3 DNA: TGTGCCAGCAGCGTAGCCGGGACAGGGGCAGATACGCAGTATTTT
CDR3 protein: CASSVAGTGADTQYF
J gene: TRBJ2-3
D gene: TRBD1
V gene: TRBV9
clone size: NA

CDR3 DNA: TGTGCCACCAGCACGGGGTATCGGGACACTGAAGCTTTCTTT
CDR3 protein: CATSTGYRDTEAFF
J gene: TRBJ1-1
D gene: NA
V gene: TRBV15
clone size: few

CDR3 DNA: TGTGCCAGCTGGGAGAGACTAGCGGGAGGTTGGGAGCAGTACTTC
CDR3 protein: CASWERLAGGWEQYF
J gene: TRBJ2-7
D gene: TRBD2
V gene: TRBV6-4
clone size: NA

CDR3 DNA: TGTGCCAGCAGCGGGGGCTGGGGCAGGGAAAGTTACAATGAGCAGTTCTTC
CDR3 protein: CASSGGWGRESYNEQFF
J gene: TRBJ2-1
D gene: NA
V gene: TRBV11-2
clone size: NA

CDR3 DNA: TGTGCCAGCAGTCTTCAGAACCCTCAAGAGACCCAGTACTTC
CDR3 protein: CASSLQNPQETQYF
J gene: TRBJ2-5
D gene: NA
V gene: TRBV28
clone size: once

CDR3 DNA: TGTGCCAGCAGCCACCGGACTAGCGGGAACACAGATACGCAGTATTTT
CDR3 protein: CASSHRTSGNTDTQYF
J gene: TRBJ2-3
D gene: TRBD2
V gene: TRBV7-9
clone size: NA

CDR3 DNA: TGTGCCAGCAGTCGTACCGGGACTAGGGGAAGAGATACGCAGTATTTT
CDR3 protein: CASSRTGTRGRDTQYF
J gene: TRBJ2-3
D gene: TRBD2
V gene: TRBV28
clone size: NA

CDR3 DNA: TGTGCCAGCAGTTTTACGGGGGGGCGTGGAAACATTCAGTACTTC
CDR3 protein: CASSFTGGRGNIQYF
J gene: TRBJ2-4
D gene: TRBD2
V gene: TRBV28
clone size: NA

CDR3 DNA: TGTGCCAGCAGCTCCAGGGGTACAGATACGCAGTATTTT
CDR3 protein: CASSSRGTDTQYF
J gene: TRBJ2-3
D gene: NA
V gene: TRBV5-6
clone size: NA

CDR3 DNA: TGTGCCAGCAATAGCGCCGGTCGGAATTCACCCCTCCACTTT
CDR3 protein: CASNSAGRNSPLHF
J gene: TRBJ1-6
D gene: NA
V gene: TRBV7-9
clone size: NA

CDR3 DNA: TGTGCCAGCAGCTATACCGTAGGGGGCTACGAGCAGTACTTC
CDR3 protein: CASSYTVGGYEQYF
J gene: TRBJ2-7
D gene: NA
V gene: TRBV6-5
clone size: NA

CDR3 DNA: TGTGCCAGCAGCGCGGAGGGGTATCAGAACACTGAAGCTTTCTTT
CDR3 protein: CASSAEGYQNTEAFF
J gene: TRBJ1-1
D gene: NA
V gene: TRBV6-1
clone size: NA

CDR3 DNA: TGCGCCAGCAGTGGGACTAGCCTCACAGATACGCAGTATTTT
CDR3 protein: CASSGTSLTDTQYF
J gene: TRBJ2-3
D gene: TRBD2
V gene: TRBV10-1
clone size: NA

CDR3 DNA: TGCGCCAGCTCCGAGGAGGGAGTGGACGATGAGCAGTTCTTC
CDR3 protein: CASSEEGVDDEQFF
J gene: TRBJ2-1
D gene: NA
V gene: TRBV5-1
clone size: NA